Included here is one TCR beta chain sequence, with context. Its antigen is currently unknown. The data originate from a study of cytomegalovirus exposure and HLA in healthy donors. Study-level points and caveats: Researchers reported from a later analysis that most CMV-associated TCR beta chains appeared HLA-restricted. The study reported that TCR beta sequences accurately predicted HLA-A and HLA-B alleles in most subjects. Later, an analysis showed that TCR beta chains associated with HLA were more clonally expanded than others that were equally common. Exclusion applied to some V segments, including TRBV6-2 and TRBV6-3, as they were indistinguishable.

Germline CDR1 and CDR2: MGHRA and YSYEKL. V dropped 3 bases and J dropped 4; count of bases not matched to a gene: 11. CDR3 length equals 16 residues. PCR used 60 Vbeta primers and 13 Jbeta primers. This table comes from immunoSEQ multiplex PCR, and its TCRdb copy is limited to in-frame clones, with some not included. In the table there are roughly 49,000 clones, roughly four fifths of which are singletons. The source material was PBMCs. The TCR comes from a woman between 40 and 55 years old in good health and CMV-seropositive. The chain carries TRBV4-1 and TRBJ1-1; 7 bases match TRBD1. The CDR3 reads CASSHSDRAPATEAFF. The CDR3 DNA sequence: TGCGCCAGCAGCCATAGTGACAGGGCCCCGGCCACTGAAGCTTTCTTT.